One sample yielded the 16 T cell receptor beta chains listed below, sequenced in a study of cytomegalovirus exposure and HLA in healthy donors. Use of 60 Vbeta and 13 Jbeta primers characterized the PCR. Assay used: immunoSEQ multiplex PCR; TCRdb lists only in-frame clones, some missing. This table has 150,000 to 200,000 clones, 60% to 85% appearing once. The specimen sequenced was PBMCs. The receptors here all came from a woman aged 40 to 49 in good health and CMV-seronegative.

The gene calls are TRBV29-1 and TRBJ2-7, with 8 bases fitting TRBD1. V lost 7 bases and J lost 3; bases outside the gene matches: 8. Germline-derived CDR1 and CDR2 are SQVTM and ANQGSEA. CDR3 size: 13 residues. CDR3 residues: CSATGTGVYEQYF. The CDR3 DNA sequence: TGCAGCGCAACCGGGACAGGCGTCTACGAGCAGTACTTC.

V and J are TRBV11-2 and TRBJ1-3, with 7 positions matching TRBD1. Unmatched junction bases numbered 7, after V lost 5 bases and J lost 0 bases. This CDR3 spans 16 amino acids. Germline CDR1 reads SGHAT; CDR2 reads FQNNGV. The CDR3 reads CASSARWTGSGNTIYF. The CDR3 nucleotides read TGTGCCAGCAGCGCCCGGTGGACAGGCTCTGGAAACACCATATATTTT. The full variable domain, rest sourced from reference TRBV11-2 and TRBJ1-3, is EAGVAQSPRYKIIEKRQSVAFWCNPISGHATLYWYQQILGQGPKLLIQFQNNGVVDDSQLPKDRFSAERLKGVDSTLKIQPAKLEDSAVYLCASSARWTGSGNTIYFGEGSWLTVV.

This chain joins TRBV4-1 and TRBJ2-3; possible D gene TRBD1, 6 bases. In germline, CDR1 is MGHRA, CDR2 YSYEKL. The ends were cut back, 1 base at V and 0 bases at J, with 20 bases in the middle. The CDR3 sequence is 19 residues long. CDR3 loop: CASSQVPGVDRRSTDTQYF. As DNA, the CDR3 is TGCGCCAGCAGCCAAGTTCCAGGGGTCGATCGCAGAAGCACAGATACGCAGTATTTT.

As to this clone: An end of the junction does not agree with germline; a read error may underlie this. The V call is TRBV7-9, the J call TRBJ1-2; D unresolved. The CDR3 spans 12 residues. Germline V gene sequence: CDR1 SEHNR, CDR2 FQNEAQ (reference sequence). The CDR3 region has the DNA TGTGCCAGCAGCCTTAGCAACTCTGGCTACACCTTC. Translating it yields CASSLSNSGYTF.

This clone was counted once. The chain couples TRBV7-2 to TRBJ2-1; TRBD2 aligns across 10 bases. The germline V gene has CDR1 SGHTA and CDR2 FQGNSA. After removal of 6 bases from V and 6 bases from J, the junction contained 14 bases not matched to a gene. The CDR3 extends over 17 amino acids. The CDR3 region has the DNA TGTGCCAGCAGTCCCCAAAGGGGGCTAGCGGGAGCCAATGAGCAGTTCTTC. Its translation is CASSPQRGLAGANEQFF.

CDR3 in DNA: TGCGCCAGCAGCCCGCGAGGACAGGGGGCGAGTGGAAACACCATATATTTT. Protein product: CASSPRGQGASGNTIYF. The chain uses TRBV5-1 and TRBJ1-3, with 11 bases aligning to TRBD1. The V and J ends lost 4 bases and 3 bases, in that order; junction bases with no gene match: 9. This CDR3 has 17 amino acids. Germline CDR1 SGHRS, CDR2 YFSETQ.

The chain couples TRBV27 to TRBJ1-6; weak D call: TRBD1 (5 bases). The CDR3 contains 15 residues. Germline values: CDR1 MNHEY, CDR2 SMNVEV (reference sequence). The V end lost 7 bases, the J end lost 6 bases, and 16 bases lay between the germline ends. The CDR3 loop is CASTPGWGGNSPLHF. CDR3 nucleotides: TGTGCCAGCACCCCAGGTTGGGGGGGTAATTCACCCCTCCACTTT.

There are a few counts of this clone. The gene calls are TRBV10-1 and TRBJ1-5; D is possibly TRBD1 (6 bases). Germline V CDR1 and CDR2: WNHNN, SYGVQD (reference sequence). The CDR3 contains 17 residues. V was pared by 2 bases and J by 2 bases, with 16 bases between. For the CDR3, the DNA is TGCGCCAGCAGTGAGCCTTACAGGGTGGGCGGCAATCAGCCCCAGCATTTT. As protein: CASSEPYRVGGNQPQHF.

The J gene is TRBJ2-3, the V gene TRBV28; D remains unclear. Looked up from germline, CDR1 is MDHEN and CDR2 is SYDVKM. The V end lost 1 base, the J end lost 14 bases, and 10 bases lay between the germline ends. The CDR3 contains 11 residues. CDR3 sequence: CASSLFGVPYF. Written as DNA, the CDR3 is TGTGCCAGCAGTTTATTCGGAGTTCCGTATTTT.

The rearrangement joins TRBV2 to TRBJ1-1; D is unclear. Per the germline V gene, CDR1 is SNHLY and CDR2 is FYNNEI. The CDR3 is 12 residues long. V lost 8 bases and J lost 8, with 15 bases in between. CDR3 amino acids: CASGYSWKEAFF. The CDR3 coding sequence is TGTGCCAGCGGATACAGCTGGAAAGAAGCTTTCTTT.

DNA of the CDR3: TGCGCCAGCAGCTTGGGGGACAGGATAACTGAAGCTTTCTTT. This translates into CASSLGDRITEAFF. V usage is TRBV5-1 and J usage is TRBJ1-1; TRBD1 agrees at 8 bases. This CDR3 spans 14 amino acids. CDR1 and CDR2 from the germline V gene are SGHRS and YFSETQ. V lost 0 bases and J lost 5; bases outside the gene matches: 3.

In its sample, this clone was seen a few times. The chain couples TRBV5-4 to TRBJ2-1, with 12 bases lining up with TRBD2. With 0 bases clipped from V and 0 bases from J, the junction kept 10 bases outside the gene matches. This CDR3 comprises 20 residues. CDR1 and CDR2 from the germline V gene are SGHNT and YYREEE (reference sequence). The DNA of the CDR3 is TGTGCCAGCAGCTTGGCAGGAGGACTAGCGGGATCATACTCCTACAATGAGCAGTTCTTC. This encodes CASSLAGGLAGSYSYNEQFF.

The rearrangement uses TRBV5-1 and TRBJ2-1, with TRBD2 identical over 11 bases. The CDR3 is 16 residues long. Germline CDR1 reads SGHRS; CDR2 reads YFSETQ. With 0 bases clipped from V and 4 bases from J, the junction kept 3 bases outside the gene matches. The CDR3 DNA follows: TGCGCCAGCAGCTTGGTTACTAGCGGGGGTTACAATGAGCAGTTCTTC. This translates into CASSLVTSGGYNEQFF.

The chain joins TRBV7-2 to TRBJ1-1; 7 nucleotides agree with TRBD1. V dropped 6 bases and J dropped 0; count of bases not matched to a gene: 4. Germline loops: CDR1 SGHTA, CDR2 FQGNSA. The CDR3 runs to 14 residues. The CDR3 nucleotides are TGTGCCAGCAGTTTCGGACAGGTGAACACTGAAGCTTTCTTT. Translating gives CASSFGQVNTEAFF.

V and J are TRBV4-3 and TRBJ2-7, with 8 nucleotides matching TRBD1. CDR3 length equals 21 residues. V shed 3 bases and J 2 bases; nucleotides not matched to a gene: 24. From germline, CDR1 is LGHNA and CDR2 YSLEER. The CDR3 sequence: CASSHHLLGDRGPVDPYEQYF. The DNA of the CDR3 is TGCGCCAGCAGCCATCATCTACTAGGTGACAGGGGCCCTGTCGATCCCTACGAGCAGTACTTC.

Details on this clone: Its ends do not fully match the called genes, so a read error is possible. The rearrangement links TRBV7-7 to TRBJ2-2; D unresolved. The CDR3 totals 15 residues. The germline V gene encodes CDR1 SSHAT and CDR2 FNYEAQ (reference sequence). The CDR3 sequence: CASSFRFANTGELFF. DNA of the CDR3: TGTGCTAGCAGCTTCAGGTTCGCGAACACCGGGGAGCTGTTTTTT.